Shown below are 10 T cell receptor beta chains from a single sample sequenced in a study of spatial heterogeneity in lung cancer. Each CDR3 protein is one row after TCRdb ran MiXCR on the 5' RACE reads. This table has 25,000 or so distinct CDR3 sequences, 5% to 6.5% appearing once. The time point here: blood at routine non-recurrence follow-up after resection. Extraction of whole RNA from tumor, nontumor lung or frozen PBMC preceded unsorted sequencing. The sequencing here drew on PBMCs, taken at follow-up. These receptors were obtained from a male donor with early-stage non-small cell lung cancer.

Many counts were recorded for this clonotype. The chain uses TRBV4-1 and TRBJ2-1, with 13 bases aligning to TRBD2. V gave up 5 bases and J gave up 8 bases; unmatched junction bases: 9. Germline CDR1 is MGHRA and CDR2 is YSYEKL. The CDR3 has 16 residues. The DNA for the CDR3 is TGCGCCAGCAGCGCACGACTAGCGGGGGGCATAGATGAGCAGTTCTTC. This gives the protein CASSARLAGGIDEQFF.

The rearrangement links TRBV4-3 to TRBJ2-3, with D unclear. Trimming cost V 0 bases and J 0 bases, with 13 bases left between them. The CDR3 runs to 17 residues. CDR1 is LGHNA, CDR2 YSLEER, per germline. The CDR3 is CASSQDSAEASTDTQYF. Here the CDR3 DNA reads TGCGCCAGCAGCCAAGATTCGGCGGAAGCTAGCACAGATACGCAGTATTTT.

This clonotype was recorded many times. CDR3 in amino acids: CASSQDRVSNTEAFF. The CDR3 DNA reads TGCGCCAGCAGCCAAGATCGAGTCAGCAACACTGAAGCTTTCTTT. The chain couples TRBV4-3 to TRBJ1-1, with no clear D. CDR1 is LGHNA and CDR2 is YSLEER in the germline V gene. Trimming took off 0 bases at V and 2 bases at J, with 10 bases between the two ends. This CDR3 region has 15 residues.

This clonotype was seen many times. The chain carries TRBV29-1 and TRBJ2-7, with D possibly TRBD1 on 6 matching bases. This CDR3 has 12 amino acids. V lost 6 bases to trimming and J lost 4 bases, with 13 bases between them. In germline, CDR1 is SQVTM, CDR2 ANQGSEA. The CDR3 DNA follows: TGCAGCGTCTCTCAGGGGCCGTACGAGCAGTACGTC. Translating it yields CSVSQGPYEQYV.

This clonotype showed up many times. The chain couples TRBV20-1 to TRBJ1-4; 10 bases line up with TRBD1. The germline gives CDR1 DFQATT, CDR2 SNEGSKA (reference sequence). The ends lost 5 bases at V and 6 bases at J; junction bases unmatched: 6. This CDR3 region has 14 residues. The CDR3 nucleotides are TGCAGTGCTCTATCCGGGACAGGGGATGAAAAACTGTTTTTT. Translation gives CSALSGTGDEKLFF.

As DNA, the CDR3 is TGTGCCAGCAGTGATGCCACTAACTATGGCTACACCTTC. Protein product: CASSDATNYGYTF. The gene calls are TRBV6-1 and TRBJ1-2; D not resolved. The CDR3 is 13 amino acids. Trimming cost V 3 bases and J 0 bases, with 5 bases left between them. Germline V gives CDR1 MNHNS, CDR2 SASEGT.

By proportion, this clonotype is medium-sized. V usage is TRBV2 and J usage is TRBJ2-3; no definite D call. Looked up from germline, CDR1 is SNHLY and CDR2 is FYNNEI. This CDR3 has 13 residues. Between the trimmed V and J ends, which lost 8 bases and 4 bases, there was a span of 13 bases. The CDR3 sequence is CASSRSPADTQYF. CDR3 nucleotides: TGTGCCAGCTCTAGATCTCCGGCAGATACGCAGTATTTT. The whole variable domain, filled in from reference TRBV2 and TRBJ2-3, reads EPEVTQTPSHQVTQMGQEVILRCVPISNHLYFYWYRQILGQKVEFLVSFYNNEISEKSEIFDDQFSVERPDGSNFTLKIRSTKLEDSAMYFCASSRSPADTQYFGPGTRLTVL.

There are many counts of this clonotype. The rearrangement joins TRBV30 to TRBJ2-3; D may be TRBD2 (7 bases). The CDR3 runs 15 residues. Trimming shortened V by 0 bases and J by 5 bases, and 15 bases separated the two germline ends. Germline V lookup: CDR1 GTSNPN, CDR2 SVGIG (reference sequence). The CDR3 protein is CAWSVPGGGRDTQYF. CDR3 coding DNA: TGTGCCTGGAGTGTACCCGGGGGCGGGAGAGATACGCAGTATTTT.

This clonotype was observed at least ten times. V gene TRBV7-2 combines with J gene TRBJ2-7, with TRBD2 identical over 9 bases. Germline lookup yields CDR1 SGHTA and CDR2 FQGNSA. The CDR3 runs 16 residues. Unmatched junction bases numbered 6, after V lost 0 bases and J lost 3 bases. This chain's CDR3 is CASSLANLAGFYEQYV. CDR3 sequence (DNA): TGTGCCAGCAGCTTAGCAAACCTAGCGGGGTTCTACGAGCAGTACGTC.

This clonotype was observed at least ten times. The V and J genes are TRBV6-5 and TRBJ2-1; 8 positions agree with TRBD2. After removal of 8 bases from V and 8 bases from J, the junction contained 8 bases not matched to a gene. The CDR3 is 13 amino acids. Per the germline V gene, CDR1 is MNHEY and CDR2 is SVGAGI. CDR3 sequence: CASGRTSLDEQFF. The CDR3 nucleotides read TGTGCCAGCGGAAGGACTAGCCTCGATGAGCAGTTCTTC.